These T cell receptor beta chains were read from a single sample in a study of cytomegalovirus exposure and HLA in healthy donors. Profiling relied on immunoSEQ multiplex PCR, and the TCRdb table lists in-frame clones only, not all of them. In the table there are 150,000 to 200,000 clones, approximately 88% of which are singletons. Sequenced input: PBMCs. Receptor source: a man younger than 40 in good health and CMV-seropositive. The CDR3 runs from the conserved cysteine through the conserved F or W. D genes are given only for firm matches. Clone size is shown for a subset of rows, as once, few, many or a class of expanded clone.

clone_size j_call v_call d_call cdr3_nt cdr3_aa
. TRBJ2-5 TRBV6-5 TRBD1 TGTGCCAGCAGTTACACGGGACAGGAGACTACGGAGCAGTACTTC CASSYTGQETTEQYF
. TRBJ2-7 TRBV6-1 TRBD2 TGTGCCAGCAGTGAAGGTGGGAGGGCAGACGAGCAGTACTTC CASSEGGRADEQYF
few TRBJ2-1 TRBV5-1 TRBD2 TGCGCCAGCAGCTTCAGATATACTAGCGGGAGATACAATGAGCAGTTCTTC CASSFRYTSGRYNEQFF
few TRBJ2-5 TRBV7-9 . TGTGCCAGCAGCTTAGCGTCGCTAGGCCCCCAGTACTTC CASSLASLGPQYF
. TRBJ1-5 TRBV4-1 . TGCGCCAGCAGCCCCCGGGAAGGCAATCAGCCCCAGCATTTT CASSPREGNQPQHF
. TRBJ2-2 TRBV9 TRBD2 TGTGCCAGCAGCGCCCCGGGACTAGCGGGAATAGCGAACACCGGGGAGCTGTTTTTT CASSAPGLAGIANTGELFF
. TRBJ1-5 TRBV6-5 . TGTGCCAGCAGCCCCCTCCCTCGTGATCAGCCCCAGCATTTT CASSPLPRDQPQHF
. TRBJ1-4 TRBV19 . TGTGCCAGTAGTATAGACATTGTCCCGGACAGCGCACCCTCTAATGAAAAACTGTTTTTT CASSIDIVPDSAPSNEKLFF
. TRBJ2-7 TRBV9 TRBD1 TGTGCCAGCAGCCCCTGGACAGGGGAGGGCTCCTACGAGCAGTACTTC CASSPWTGEGSYEQYF
. TRBJ2-7 TRBV28 . TGTGCCAGCAGTTTGGTAGGGGGCTACGAGCAGTACTTC CASSLVGGYEQYF
. TRBJ2-5 TRBV6-6 . TGTGCCAGCAGCACAAACCAAGAGACCCAGTACTTC CASSTNQETQYF
. TRBJ1-1 TRBV9 . TGTGCCAGCAGCGTAACTATGTGGGTCTACAGGGAAGCTTTCTTT CASSVTMWVYREAFF
. TRBJ2-5 TRBV7-3 . TGTGCCAGCAGCGCGGTCGGGGTTGAGACCCAGTACTTC CASSAVGVETQYF
. TRBJ1-1 TRBV28 TRBD1 TGTGCCAGCAGCCCCGGGGACAGGAACACTGAAGCTTTCTTT CASSPGDRNTEAFF
. TRBJ2-7 TRBV4-3 TRBD2 TGCGCCAGCAGCCAATATTACTCCGGGGGGGCCGGTTTTGTCTACGAGCAGTACTTC CASSQYYSGGAGFVYEQYF
. TRBJ2-1 TRBV27 TRBD2 TGTGCCAGCACGCTTAGCGGGCATGTGGGGTCCTCATCCTACAATGAGCAGTTCTTC CASTLSGHVGSSSYNEQFF
. TRBJ1-4 TRBV19 TRBD1 TGTGCCAGTAGTCCTCAGGGGGCTAATGAAAAACTGTTTTTT CASSPQGANEKLFF
. TRBJ2-5 TRBV9 . TGTGCCAGCAGTACGACATCCGGTCAAGAGACCCAGTACTTC CASSTTSGQETQYF
. TRBJ1-2 TRBV13 . TGTGCCAGCAGCTTGGGAGGGGGGCCAGGGCGCGGGCTCTATGGCTACACCTTC CASSLGGGPGRGLYGYTF
. TRBJ2-5 TRBV19 . TGTGCCAGTAGTGGACAGCCTGGGCGGGAGACCCAGTACTTC CASSGQPGRETQYF
. TRBJ1-4 TRBV6-1 . TGTGCCAGCAGTGATAGAAACAGGGAGGGGAATGAAAAACTGTTTTTT CASSDRNREGNEKLFF
. TRBJ1-4 TRBV30 TRBD1 TGTGCCTGGAAGCAGGGGGCGGCTAATGAAAAACTGTTTTTT CAWKQGAANEKLFF
. TRBJ1-5 TRBV28 . TGTGCCAGCAGTTGGGGGGATAATCAGCCCCAGCATTTT CASSWGDNQPQHF
. TRBJ2-7 TRBV4-2 TRBD1 TGTGCCAGCAGCCAAGAAACAGGGGGAAGCGACGAGCAGTACTTC CASSQETGGSDEQYF
. TRBJ1-2 TRBV28 TRBD1 TGTGCCAGCAGTTTTAGGACAGGGAGGAACTATGGCTACACCTTC CASSFRTGRNYGYTF
. TRBJ2-6 TRBV6-4 TRBD1 TGTGCCAGCAGCGAGGACAGGTCCTCTGGGGCCAACGTCCTGACTTTC CASSEDRSSGANVLTF
once TRBJ1-2 TRBV19 . TGTGCCAGTAGGATCAGGGGCTATGGCTACACCTTC CASRIRGYGYTF
. TRBJ2-7 TRBV2 TRBD1 TGTGCCAGCCTAGGACTAGCCGGGACAGGGGGTTACGAGCAGTACTTC CASLGLAGTGGYEQYF
. TRBJ1-2 TRBV4-1 TRBD1 TGCGCCAGCAGCCCAGGGACAGGGGGCGGCTATGGCTACACCTTC CASSPGTGGGYGYTF
. TRBJ1-2 TRBV28 TRBD1 TGTGCCAGCAGCTTTGGGACAGCCTATGGCTACACCTTC CASSFGTAYGYTF
. TRBJ2-2 TRBV7-2 TRBD2 TGTGCCAGCAGCCAGGGACTAATCGTCACTGGGGAGCTGTTTTTT CASSQGLIVTGELFF
. TRBJ2-1 TRBV19 TRBD2 TGTGCCAGTAACCCCGGGACTAGCGGGTCTTACAATGAGCAGTTCTTC CASNPGTSGSYNEQFF
. TRBJ1-5 TRBV5-8 . TGTGCCAGCAGCCGTGGACAGTGGGGCAATCAGCCCCAGCATTTT CASSRGQWGNQPQHF
. TRBJ2-1 TRBV5-4 TRBD2 TGTGCCAGCAGCCTGGGACTAGCGGGGGACAATGAGCAGTTCTTC CASSLGLAGDNEQFF
. TRBJ2-2 TRBV5-1 TRBD2 TGCGCCAGCAGCTTTAACGGGGGGGCCGGGGAGCTGTTTTTT CASSFNGGAGELFF
. TRBJ2-5 TRBV27 . TGTGCCAGCAGTTCTTATCAAGAGACCCAGTACTTC CASSSYQETQYF
. TRBJ2-1 TRBV9 . TGTGCCAGCGGCAGTACTAACCAAAACAATGAGCAGTTCTTC CASGSTNQNNEQFF
few TRBJ1-2 TRBV6-1 . TGTGCCAGCAGTGAAAATAGGCAGGGCGGTTTGGATGGCTACACCTTC CASSENRQGGLDGYTF
. TRBJ2-7 TRBV2 . TGTGCCAGCAGTGAAGTGGGGCGCTCCTACGAGCAGTACTTC CASSEVGRSYEQYF
. TRBJ1-2 TRBV4-1 . TGCGCCAGCAGCCAAGTGGGGACTGGGGGCTACACCTTC CASSQVGTGGYTF
. TRBJ1-6 TRBV11-2 TRBD1 TGTGCCAGCAGCTTACCCGGGACAGTAAATTCACCCCTCCACTTT CASSLPGTVNSPLHF
. TRBJ1-1 TRBV30 . TGTGCCTCTGGCCGCGGGGCTGAAGCTTTCTTT CASGRGAEAFF
once TRBJ1-2 TRBV4-3 . TGCGCCAGCAGCCAAGATCGGATAGGAGGTGTCTATGGCTACACCTTC CASSQDRIGGVYGYTF
. TRBJ2-3 TRBV5-4 . TGTGCCAGCAGCTTGAGTCAGCGGAGCACAGATACGCAGTATTTT CASSLSQRSTDTQYF
. TRBJ1-1 TRBV5-1 . TGCGCCAGCGGATCCCAGGTGAACACTGAAGCTTTCTTT CASGSQVNTEAFF
few TRBJ2-7 TRBV18 TRBD1 TGTGCCAGCTCACGGGACAGAGCCTACGAGCAGTACTTC CASSRDRAYEQYF
. TRBJ1-1 TRBV5-1 . TGCGCCAGCAGCTTGGCTTCGGGGAACACTGAAGCTTTCTTT CASSLASGNTEAFF
. TRBJ1-5 TRBV27 . TGTGCCAGCAGTTCAGGGGTGTTGGGGCCCCAGCATTTT CASSSGVLGPQHF
. TRBJ2-5 TRBV4-1 TRBD1 TGCGCCAGCAGCCGATACTTACTAACAGGGGGCGACCGTCAAGAGACCCAGTACTTC CASSRYLLTGGDRQETQYF
few TRBJ1-6 TRBV30 . TGTGCCTGGAGTGTATTCGGGGTTTCACCCCTCCACTTT CAWSVFGVSPLHF